The next 5 T cell receptor beta chains were all read from a single sample in a study of cytomegalovirus exposure and HLA in healthy donors. Vbeta (60) and Jbeta (13) primers were used in the PCR. The table came from immunoSEQ multiplex PCR; TCRdb's copy has only in-frame clones and leaves some out. This sample has hundreds of thousands of clones; under 80% occur once, and the top ten carry 1.8%. Sequencing was done on a sample of PBMCs. The source of these receptors is a woman aged 25 to 39 in good health and CMV-seronegative.

The rearrangement links TRBV30 to TRBJ2-5; D is perhaps TRBD2 (6 bases). The CDR3 sequence is 13 residues long. Trimming removed 5 bases from V and 5 bases from J, with 15 bases in between. The germline V gene has CDR1 GTSNPN and CDR2 SVGIG (reference sequence). The CDR3 protein is CAWAGSRHETQYF. The CDR3 DNA sequence: TGTGCCTGGGCCGGGAGTCGGCACGAGACCCAGTACTTC.

This chain uses TRBV7-9 with TRBJ1-2, with D hard to call. Germline V gene lookup returns CDR1 SEHNR and CDR2 FQNEAQ (reference sequence). V was cut by 5 bases and J by 7 bases, with 20 bases left in between. The CDR3 has 15 amino acids. The CDR3 nucleotides are TGTGCCAGCAGCCCGCGGGCGTCACCCCGTGCTGGCTACACCTTC. Translating it yields CASSPRASPRAGYTF.

The chain links TRBV5-6 to TRBJ1-2; D perhaps matches TRBD1 (5 bases). CDR3 size: 13 residues. The germline V gene encodes CDR1 SGHDT and CDR2 YYEEEE. V was pared by 4 bases and J by 9 bases, with 16 bases between. CDR3: CASSTSGAPSYTF. The CDR3, as DNA: TGTGCCAGCAGCACTAGCGGGGCCCCGAGCTACACCTTC.

The genes are TRBV6-5 and TRBJ2-5; D is undetermined. Germline V gene data show CDR1 as MNHEY and CDR2 as SVGAGI. The CDR3 covers 13 residues. The V and J ends lost 0 bases and 6 bases respectively, with 8 bases between them. Written as DNA, the CDR3 is TGTGCCAGCAGTTACTCGGCCACGAAGACCCAGTACTTC. Translation: CASSYSATKTQYF.

V usage is TRBV5-1 and J usage is TRBJ2-7, with TRBD1 matching 7 bases. Trimming took 5 bases from V and 3 from J; bases not matched to a gene: 5. Germline V gene lookup returns CDR1 SGHRS and CDR2 YFSETQ. This CDR3 region has 13 residues. This CDR3 reads CASREGGLYEQYF. The CDR3 DNA reads as TGCGCCAGCAGGGAAGGGGGCCTCTACGAGCAGTACTTC. Using reference TRBV5-1 and TRBJ2-7 for the parts outside the CDR3, the full variable domain is KAGVTQTPRYLIKTRGQQVTLSCSPISGHRSVSWYQQTPGQGLQFLFEYFSETQRNKGNFPGRFSGRQFSNSRSEMNVSTLELGDSALYLCASREGGLYEQYFGPGTRLTVT.